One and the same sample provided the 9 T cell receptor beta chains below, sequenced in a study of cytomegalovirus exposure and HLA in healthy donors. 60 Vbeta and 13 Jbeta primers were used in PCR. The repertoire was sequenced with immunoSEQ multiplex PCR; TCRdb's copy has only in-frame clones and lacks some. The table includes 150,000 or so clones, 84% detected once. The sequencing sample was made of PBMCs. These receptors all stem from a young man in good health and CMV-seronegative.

The CDR3 DNA reads TGTGCCAGCAGACGGGGATTGAACACTGAAGCTTTCTTT. Amino acid sequence: CASRRGLNTEAFF. The V and J genes are TRBV6-5 and TRBJ1-1, with D unclear. Trimming stripped 6 bases from V and 0 bases from J, with 8 bases between. This CDR3 contains 13 residues. CDR1 MNHEY and CDR2 SVGAGI come from the germline V gene.

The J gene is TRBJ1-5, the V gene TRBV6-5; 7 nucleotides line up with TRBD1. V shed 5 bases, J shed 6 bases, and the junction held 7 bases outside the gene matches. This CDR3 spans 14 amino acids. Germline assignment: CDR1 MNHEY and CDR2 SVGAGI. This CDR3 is CASSAAGGPQPQHF. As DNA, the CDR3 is TGTGCCAGCAGTGCCGCAGGGGGTCCTCAGCCCCAGCATTTT.

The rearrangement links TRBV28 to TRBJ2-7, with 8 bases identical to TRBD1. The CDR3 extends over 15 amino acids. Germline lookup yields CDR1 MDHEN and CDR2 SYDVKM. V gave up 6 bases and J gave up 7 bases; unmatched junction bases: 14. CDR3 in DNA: TGTGCCAGCAGCTCCCTACAGGGGGTTACTGGGGAGCAGTACTTC. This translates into CASSSLQGVTGEQYF. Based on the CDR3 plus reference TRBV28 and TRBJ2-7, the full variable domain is DVKVTQSSRYLVKRTGEKVFLECVQDMDHENMFWYRQDPGLGLRLIYFSYDVKMKEKGDIPEGYSVSREKKERFSLILESASTNQTSMYLCASSSLQGVTGEQYFGPGTRLTVT.

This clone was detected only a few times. The CDR3 loop reads CASSEDAGGTDTQYF. Written as DNA, the CDR3 is TGCGCCAGCAGTGAAGATGCGGGAGGCACAGATACGCAGTATTTT. The chain carries TRBV10-2 and TRBJ2-3; 7 bases are a match to TRBD2. From germline, CDR1 is WSHSY and CDR2 SAAADI. V shed 3 bases and J 1 base; nucleotides not matched to a gene: 4. This CDR3 comprises 15 residues.

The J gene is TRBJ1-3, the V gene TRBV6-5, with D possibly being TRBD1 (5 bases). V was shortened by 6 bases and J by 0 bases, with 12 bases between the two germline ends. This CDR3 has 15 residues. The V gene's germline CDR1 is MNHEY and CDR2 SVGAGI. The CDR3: CASRASGDSGNTIYF. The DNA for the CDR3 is TGTGCCAGCAGGGCCTCGGGGGACTCTGGAAACACCATATATTTT.

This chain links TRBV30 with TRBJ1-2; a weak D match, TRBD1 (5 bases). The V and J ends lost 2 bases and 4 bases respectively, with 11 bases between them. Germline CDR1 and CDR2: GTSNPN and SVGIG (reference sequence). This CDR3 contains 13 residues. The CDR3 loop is CAWSRPGGYGYTF. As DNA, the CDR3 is TGTGCCTGGAGTCGTCCCGGGGGCTATGGCTACACCTTC. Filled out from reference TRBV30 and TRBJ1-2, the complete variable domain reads SQTIHQWPATLVQPVGSPLSLECTVEGTSNPNLYWYRQAAGRGLQLLFYSVGIGQISSEVPQNLSASRPQDRQFILSSKKLLLSDSGFYLCAWSRPGGYGYTFGSGTRLTVV.

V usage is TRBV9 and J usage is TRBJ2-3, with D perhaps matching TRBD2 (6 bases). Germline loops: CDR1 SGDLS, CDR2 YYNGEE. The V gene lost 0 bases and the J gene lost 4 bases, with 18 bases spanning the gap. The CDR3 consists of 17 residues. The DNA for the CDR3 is TGTGCCAGCAGCGTAGGCGCTAGCGACTTCGGTGCAGATACGCAGTATTTT. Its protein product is CASSVGASDFGADTQYF.

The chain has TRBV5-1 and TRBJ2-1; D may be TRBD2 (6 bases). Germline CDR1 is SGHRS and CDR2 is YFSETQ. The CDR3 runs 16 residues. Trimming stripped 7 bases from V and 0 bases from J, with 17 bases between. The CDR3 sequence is CASSRGDLSSYNEQFF. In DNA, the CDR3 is TGCGCCAGCTCCCGCGGGGATTTGAGCTCCTACAATGAGCAGTTCTTC.

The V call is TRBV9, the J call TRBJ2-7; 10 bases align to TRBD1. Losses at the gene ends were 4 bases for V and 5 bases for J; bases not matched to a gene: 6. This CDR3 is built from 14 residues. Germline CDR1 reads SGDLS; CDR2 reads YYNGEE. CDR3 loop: CASSSWDRGNEQYF. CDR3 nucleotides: TGTGCCAGCAGCAGTTGGGACAGGGGAAACGAGCAGTACTTC.